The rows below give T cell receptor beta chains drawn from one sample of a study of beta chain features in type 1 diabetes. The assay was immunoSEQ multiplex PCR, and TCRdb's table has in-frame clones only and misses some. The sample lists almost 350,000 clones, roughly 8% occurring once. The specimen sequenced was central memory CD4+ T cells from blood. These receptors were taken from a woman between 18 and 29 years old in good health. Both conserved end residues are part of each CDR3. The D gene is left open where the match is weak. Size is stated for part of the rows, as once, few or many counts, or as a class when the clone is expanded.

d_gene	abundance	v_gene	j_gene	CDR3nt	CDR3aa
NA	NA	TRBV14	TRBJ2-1	TGTGCCAGCAGTTATAGGGACTCCAATTACAATGAGCAGTTCTTC	CASSYRDSNYNEQFF
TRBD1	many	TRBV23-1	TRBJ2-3	TGCGCCAGCAGTCTGGGACAGGGTGTTACAGATACGCAGTATTTT	CASSLGQGVTDTQYF
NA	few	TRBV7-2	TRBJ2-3	TGTGCCAGCAGCTCACCAATGACAGATACGCAGTATTTT	CASSSPMTDTQYF
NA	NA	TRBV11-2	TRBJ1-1	TGTGCCAGCAGCTTAGGGGTAGGCACTGAAGCTTTCTTT	CASSLGVGTEAFF
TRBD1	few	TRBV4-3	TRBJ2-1	TGCGCCAGCAGCCAGGACAGGTTTTACAATGAGCAGTTCTTC	CASSQDRFYNEQFF
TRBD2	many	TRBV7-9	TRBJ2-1	TGTGCCAGCAGCTACCCCGGGACTAACGATGAGCAGTTCTTC	CASSYPGTNDEQFF
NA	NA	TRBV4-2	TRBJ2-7	TGTGCCAGCAGCCGAGTTGCATTGCCCATTGGGACGGAGCAGTACTTC	CASSRVALPIGTEQYF
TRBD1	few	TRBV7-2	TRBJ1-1	TGTGCCAGCAGCTGGGACAGGGACACTGAAGCTTTCTTT	CASSWDRDTEAFF
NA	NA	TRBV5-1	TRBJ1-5	TGCGCCAGCAGCCCGGGGGACAACAGGGCCAATCAGCCCCAGCATTTT	CASSPGDNRANQPQHF
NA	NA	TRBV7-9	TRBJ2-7	TGTGCCAGCAGCTTGGACATATACCCTTGCGAGCAGTACTTC	CASSLDIYPCEQYF
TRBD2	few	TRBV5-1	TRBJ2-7	TGCGCCAGCAGCGCCACCGGGAGGGCCCACGAGCAGTACTTC	CASSATGRAHEQYF
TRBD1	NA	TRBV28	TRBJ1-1	TGTGCCAGCAGCCGACAGGGGCTGGAAGCTTTCTTT	CASSRQGLEAFF
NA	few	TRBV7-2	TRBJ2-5	TGTGCCAGCAGCCTACGAGTGGATGAGACCCAGTACTTC	CASSLRVDETQYF
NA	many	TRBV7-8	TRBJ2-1	TGTGCCAGCAGCTTAGAGGCTTTTGGGTCCCCTTTTAATGAGCAGTTCTTC	CASSLEAFGSPFNEQFF
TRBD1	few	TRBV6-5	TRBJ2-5	TGTGCCAGCAGTTACTACGGGGACAGAGGGCGGGAGACCCAGTACTTC	CASSYYGDRGRETQYF
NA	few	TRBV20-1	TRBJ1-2	TGCAGTGCTAGAGATCAGGCTGGCTACACCTTC	CSARDQAGYTF
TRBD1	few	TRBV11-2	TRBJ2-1	TGTGCCAGCAGCGAGGACAGGGTCAGGTTCTTC	CASSEDRVRFF
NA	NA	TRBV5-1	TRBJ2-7	TGCGCCAGCAGCTCCCAGGGGATGGGGCAGTACTTC	CASSSQGMGQYF
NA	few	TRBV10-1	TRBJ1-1	TGCGCCAGTGAGCAGGGGACGAACACTGAAGCTTTCTTT	CASEQGTNTEAFF
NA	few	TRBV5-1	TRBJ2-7	TGCGCCAGCAGCTTGGGTGGCTACGAGCAGTACTTC	CASSLGGYEQYF
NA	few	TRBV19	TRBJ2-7	TGTGCCAGTAGCAAGGACAGTCTCGCCTACGAGCAGTACTTC	CASSKDSLAYEQYF
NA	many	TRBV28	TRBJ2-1	TGTGCCAGCAGTTTTCTGTTAGGGTTCTACAATGAGCAGTTCTTC	CASSFLLGFYNEQFF
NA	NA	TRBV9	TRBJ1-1	TGTGCCAGCAGCCAGACACCTAACACTGAAGCTTTCTTT	CASSQTPNTEAFF
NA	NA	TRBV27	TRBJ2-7	TGTGCCAGCAGTTTCTGGGTTTCGAACGAGCAGTACTTC	CASSFWVSNEQYF
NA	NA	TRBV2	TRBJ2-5	TGTGCCAGCAGTATCCAAGGGGGGACCCAGTACTTC	CASSIQGGTQYF
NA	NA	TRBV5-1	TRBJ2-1	TGCGCCAGCAGCCCGGACTACGATGAGCAGTTCTTC	CASSPDYDEQFF
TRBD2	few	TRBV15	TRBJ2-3	TGTGCCACCAGCACCAAATCGGGAGGACGAGGCACAGATACGCAGTATTTT	CATSTKSGGRGTDTQYF
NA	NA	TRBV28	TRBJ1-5	TGTGCCAGCAGTTTTGTGGGGCTGCCCCAGCATTTT	CASSFVGLPQHF
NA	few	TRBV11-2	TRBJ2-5	TGTGCCAGCAGCTCGTTGGGTTTCCGGGGGTTCGAGACCCAGTACTTC	CASSSLGFRGFETQYF
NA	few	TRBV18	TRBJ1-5	TGTGCCAGCTCGCCGATAAAAGGTCAGCCCCAGCATTTT	CASSPIKGQPQHF
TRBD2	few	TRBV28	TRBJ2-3	TGTGCCAGCAGCCTTAGCGGGGCAACTAGCACAGATACGCAGTATTTT	CASSLSGATSTDTQYF